These 6 T cell receptor beta chains share one sample of origin, sequenced in a study of CD8 T cells in ankylosing spondylitis. TCRdb called the 5' RACE reads again in MiXCR, with one record for every CDR3 protein. The data show approximately 200,000 distinct CDR3 sequences, roughly 13% seen once. Source material: blood, either unsorted or a sorted T cell fraction (not recorded which). The receptors here all came from a male donor with ankylosing spondylitis or in good health (not recorded which).

This clonotype was seen more than once but under ten times. This chain connects TRBV14 to TRBJ1-2; perhaps TRBD1 as D (5 bases). CDR1 SGHDN and CDR2 FVKESK come from the germline V gene. This CDR3 has 14 residues. V was pared by 0 bases and J by 4 bases, with 9 bases between. CDR3 bases: TGTGCCAGCAGCCAAGAGGGACGGTCCTATGGCTACACCTTC. Protein: CASSQEGRSYGYTF.

In its sample, this clonotype was seen a few times. The V and J genes are TRBV9 and TRBJ2-4; no clear D. Trimming left V 4 bases short and J 2 bases short, with 10 bases between. The CDR3 totals 14 residues. Germline assignment: CDR1 SGDLS and CDR2 YYNGEE. CDR3 sequence: CASSPPSTKNIQYF. In DNA form, the CDR3 reads TGTGCCAGCAGCCCCCCCAGTACCAAAAACATTCAGTACTTC.

This clonotype was counted between two and nine times. The chain recombines TRBV20-1 with TRBJ2-3; the D gene is possibly TRBD2 (5 bases). Germline V gene sequence: CDR1 DFQATT, CDR2 SNEGSKA (reference sequence). The V gene lost 1 base and the J gene lost 3 bases, with 5 bases spanning the gap. This CDR3 contains 12 residues. The CDR3 loop reads CSARVATDTQYF. CDR3 coding DNA: TGCAGTGCTAGAGTAGCGACAGATACGCAGTATTTT.

The V gene is TRBV12-3 or TRBV12-4, the J gene TRBJ2-1, with no clear D. V was trimmed by 5 bases and J by 4 bases, leaving 15 bases between them. The CDR3 loop spans 15 amino acids. The CDR3 loop reads CASSPVGNPYNEQFF. CDR3 bases: TGTGCCAGCAGTCCGGTTGGAAATCCTTACAATGAGCAGTTCTTC.

The chain couples TRBV7-9 to TRBJ2-3; D perhaps matches TRBD1 (5 bases). Germline CDR1 reads SEHNR; CDR2 reads FQNEAQ (reference sequence). Trimming stripped 5 bases from V and 7 bases from J, with 16 bases between. The CDR3 extends over 14 amino acids. The CDR3 spells CASSENLQVHTQYF. In DNA, the CDR3 is TGTGCCAGCAGCGAGAACCTACAGGTTCATACGCAGTATTTT.

The chain uses TRBV7-8 and TRBJ2-3; possibly TRBD1 or TRBD2 for D (5 bases each). The germline V gene has CDR1 SGHVS and CDR2 FQNEAQ. There are 14 residues in the CDR3. The V end was cut by 5 bases, the J end by 2 bases, with 11 bases between. CDR3 region: CASSPGPYTDTQYF. DNA of the CDR3: TGTGCCAGCAGCCCGGGACCATACACAGATACGCAGTATTTT.